The rows below give T cell receptor beta chains drawn from one sample of a study of high-grade serous ovarian cancer treatment subgroups. Only in-frame clones appear in the TCRdb table, and some are missing; sequencing was by immunoSEQ multiplex PCR. The table lists 4,000 to 6,000 clones, about 70% of them singletons. Sample: tumor tissue. These receptors were taken from a human donor with high-grade serous ovarian cancer. CDR3s include the opening cysteine and the closing phenylalanine or tryptophan.

TRBJ1-3 TRBV25-1 CASSEWDSSSGNTIYF
TRBJ1-5 TRBV19 CASLDRGRANQPQHF
TRBJ1-2 TRBV6-5 CASSRLGRDYGYTF
TRBJ1-6 TRBV18 CASSPFRDRVGDNSPLHF
TRBJ1-1 TRBV6-5 CASITGGTEAFF
TRBJ2-5 TRBV27 CASSLVTGSRTRTQYF
TRBJ1-6 TRBV5-4 CASSSRPNSPLHF
TRBJ1-3 TRBV6-1 CASSERDRLSGNTIYF
TRBJ1-4 TRBV23-1 CASSQSLWGQGEKLFF
TRBJ1-1 TRBV19 CASSTRTVRTEAFF
TRBJ1-3 TRBV7-8 CASTTYAGTGNTIYF
TRBJ1-5 TRBV19 CASRGGDFDNQPQHF
TRBJ1-2 TRBV19 CASSPRDRGTGYTF
TRBJ1-4 TRBV5-6 CASSFFDRSNEKLFF
TRBJ1-2 TRBV18 CASSAQLTNYGYTF
TRBJ1-1 TRBV10-3 CAINDGNTEAFF
TRBJ2-7 TRBV6-6 CATGTFTYEQYF
TRBJ1-2 TRBV6-1 CASNTDRIYGYTF
TRBJ1-5 TRBV7-8 CASSGGGRGRGNQPQHF
TRBJ1-1 TRBV21-1 CASNPPGQGATEAFF
TRBJ1-1 TRBV30 CAWSLGARVEAFF
TRBJ1-1 TRBV4-1 CASTARGMNTEAFF
TRBJ1-5 TRBV2 CASSDETYQPQHF
TRBJ1-1 TRBV29-1 CSVGTGKLGAFF
TRBJ2-2 TRBV19 CASSKPFVLTNTGELFF
TRBJ1-1 TRBV25-1 CASSDRGDSTEAFF
TRBJ2-5 TRBV15 CATRSPGTGMETQYF
TRBJ1-4 TRBV10-1 CASSDGHELFF